A selection of T cell receptor beta chains follows, all from one sample in a study of T cell responses to AZD1222 COVID-19 vaccine. Assay: immunoSEQ multiplex PCR; the TCRdb copy retains only in-frame clones and omits some. The sample carries roughly 160,000 clones, around 92% recorded once. The source was peripheral blood, collected on day 0 of AZD1222 vaccination. Source of these receptors: an adult in good health. Both conserved end residues are part of each CDR3. D genes are given only for firm matches.

>TRBJ2-5|TRBV29-1|NA
CSVEGAWFGQYF
TGCAGCGTTGAGGGGGCCTGGTTTGGCCAGTACTTC
>TRBJ1-2|TRBV13|NA
CASSLRRGGLFGDGYTF
TGTGCCAGCAGCCTTAGGCGGGGGGGGCTATTTGGAGATGGCTACACCTTC
>TRBJ2-5|TRBV9|NA
CASSVRGSYQETQYF
TGTGCCAGCAGCGTCAGGGGTTCGTACCAAGAGACCCAGTACTTC
>TRBJ2-5|TRBV5-6|TRBD2
CASSWGFSGGQETQYF
TGTGCCAGCAGCTGGGGGTTTAGCGGGGGACAAGAGACCCAGTACTTC
>TRBJ1-1|TRBV6-5|NA
CASRKLYRATEAFF
TGTGCCAGCAGAAAACTTTACAGGGCCACTGAAGCTTTCTTT
>TRBJ1-2|TRBV19|NA
CASSAGRANYGYTF
TGTGCCAGTAGCGCCGGGAGAGCTAACTATGGCTACACCTTC
>TRBJ2-5|TRBV28|NA
CASSRTDTQETQYF
TGTGCCAGCAGCCGGACGGACACCCAAGAGACCCAGTACTTC
>TRBJ1-2|TRBV28|TRBD1
CASRTPTGEIGGYTF
TGTGCCAGCAGGACACCCACAGGGGAGATAGGTGGCTACACCTTC
>TRBJ1-1|TRBV20-1|NA
CSASPLTEAFF
TGCAGTGCTAGTCCCCTAACTGAAGCTTTCTTT
>TRBJ1-2|TRBV10-2|NA
CASSEMGHIGGYTF
TGCGCCAGCAGTGAGATGGGACACATTGGTGGCTACACCTTC
>TRBJ1-5|TRBV5-8|TRBD1
CASSSGTATRQPQHF
TGTGCCAGCAGCTCCGGGACAGCGACAAGACAGCCCCAGCATTTT
>TRBJ2-3|TRBV7-3|NA
CASSSLGESTDTQYF
TGTGCCAGCAGTTCACTGGGGGAGAGCACAGATACGCAGTATTTT
>TRBJ2-2|TRBV3-1/TRBV3-2|NA
CASSQEHTFTGELFF
TGTGCCAGCAGCCAAGAACACACATTCACCGGGGAGCTGTTTTTT
>TRBJ2-7|TRBV19|NA
CASSMIAGYYEQYF
TGTGCCAGTAGTATGATCGCGGGGTACTACGAGCAGTACTTC
>TRBJ2-5|TRBV20-1|NA
CSAQQETQYF
TGCAGTGCTCAGCAAGAGACCCAGTACTTC